This T cell receptor beta chain was found in a study of T cells after yellow fever vaccination. Background on the study: The SMART-Seq v4 Ultra Low Input method served to prepare the low-cell-number fractions.

They built TCR cDNA with 5'RACE template switching, a step that put in a universal primer site and UMIs. TCRdb redid the calling of the 5' RACE reads with MiXCR, one entry per CDR3 protein. This sample has hundreds of thousands of distinct CDR3 sequences, with 8.7% found just once. CDR1 SGHRS and CDR2 YFSETQ come from the germline V gene. CDR3 length equals 14 residues. V lost 0 bases to trimming and J lost 7 bases, with 10 bases between them. Findings of the study overall: Contaminants from the bulk population, in the form of abundant clonotypes, could be found in FACS-sorted repertoires.

The sample holds a few counts of this clonotype. Its cognate antigen is unknown. The receptor's source is a young man who received the YFV17D yellow fever vaccine. The rearrangement uses TRBV5-1 and TRBJ2-2; D may be TRBD1 (6 bases). The sample in question was PBMCs, obtained on the day of the first yellow fever vaccination. CDR3 DNA sequence: TGCGCCAGCAGCTTGGCAGGGGCTGGCGGGGAGCTGTTTTTT. Translating gives CASSLAGAGGELFF.